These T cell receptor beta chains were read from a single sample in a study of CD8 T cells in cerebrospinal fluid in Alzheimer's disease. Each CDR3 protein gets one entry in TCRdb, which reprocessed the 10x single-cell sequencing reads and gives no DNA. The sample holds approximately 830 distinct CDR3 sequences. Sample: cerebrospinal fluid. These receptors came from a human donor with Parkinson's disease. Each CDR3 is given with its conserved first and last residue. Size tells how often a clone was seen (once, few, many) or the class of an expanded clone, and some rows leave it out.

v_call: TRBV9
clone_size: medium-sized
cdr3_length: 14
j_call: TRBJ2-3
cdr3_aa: CASNGKMSTDTQYF

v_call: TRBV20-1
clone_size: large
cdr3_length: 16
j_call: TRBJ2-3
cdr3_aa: CSATQIGLWGTDTQYF

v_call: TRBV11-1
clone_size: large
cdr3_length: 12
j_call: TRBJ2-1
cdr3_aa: CASSYERPEQFF

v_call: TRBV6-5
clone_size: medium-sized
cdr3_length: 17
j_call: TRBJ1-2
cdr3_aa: CASSYSAGQGVLEGYTF

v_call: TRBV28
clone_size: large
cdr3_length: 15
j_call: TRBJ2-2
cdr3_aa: CASRPSSGDFGELFF

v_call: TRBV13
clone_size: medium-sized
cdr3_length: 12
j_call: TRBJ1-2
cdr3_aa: CASSLEIYGYTF

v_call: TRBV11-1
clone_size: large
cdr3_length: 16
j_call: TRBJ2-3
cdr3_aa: CASREGRGARTDTQYF

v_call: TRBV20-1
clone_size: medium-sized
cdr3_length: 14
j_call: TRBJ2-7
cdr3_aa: CSAIGQGHSYEQYF

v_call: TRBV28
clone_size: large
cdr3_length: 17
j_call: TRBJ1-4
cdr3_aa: CASSSLRWDREDEKLFF

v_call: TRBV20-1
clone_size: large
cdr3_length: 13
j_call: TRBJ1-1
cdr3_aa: CSASGSWDTEAFF

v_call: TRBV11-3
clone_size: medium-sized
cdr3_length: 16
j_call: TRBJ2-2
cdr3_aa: CASIRNGGDNTGELFF

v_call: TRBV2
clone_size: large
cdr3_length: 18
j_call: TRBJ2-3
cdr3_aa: CASPASGGKKRYIDTQYF

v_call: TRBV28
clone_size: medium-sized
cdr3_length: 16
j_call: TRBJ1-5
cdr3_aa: CASTSDGARYNQPQHF

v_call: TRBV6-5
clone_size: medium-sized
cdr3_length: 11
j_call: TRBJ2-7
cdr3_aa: CASSAGYEQYF

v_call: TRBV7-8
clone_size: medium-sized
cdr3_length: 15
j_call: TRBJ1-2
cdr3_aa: CASSARDPGGYGYTF

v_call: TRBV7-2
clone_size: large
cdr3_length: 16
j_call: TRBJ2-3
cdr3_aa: CASSLRGRGGTDTQYF

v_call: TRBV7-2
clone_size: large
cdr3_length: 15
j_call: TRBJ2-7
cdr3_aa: CASSSGPKLLYEQYF

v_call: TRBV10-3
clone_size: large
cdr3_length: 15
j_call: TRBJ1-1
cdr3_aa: CAISESADLNTEAFF

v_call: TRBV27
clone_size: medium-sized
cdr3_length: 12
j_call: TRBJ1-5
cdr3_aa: CASSLYGQPQHF

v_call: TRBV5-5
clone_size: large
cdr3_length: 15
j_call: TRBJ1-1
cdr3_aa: CASSLAIGPSTEAFF

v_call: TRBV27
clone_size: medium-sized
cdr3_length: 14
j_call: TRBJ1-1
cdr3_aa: CASSYSTGNTEAFF

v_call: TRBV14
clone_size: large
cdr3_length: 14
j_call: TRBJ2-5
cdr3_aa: CASSQNRGQETQYF

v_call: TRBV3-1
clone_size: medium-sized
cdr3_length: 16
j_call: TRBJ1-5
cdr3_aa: CASSQDRGRNNQPQHF

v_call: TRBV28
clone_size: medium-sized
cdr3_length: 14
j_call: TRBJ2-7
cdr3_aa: CASSAGQGASEQYF

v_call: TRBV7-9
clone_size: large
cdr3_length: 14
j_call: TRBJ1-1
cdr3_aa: CASSFIQGHTEAFF

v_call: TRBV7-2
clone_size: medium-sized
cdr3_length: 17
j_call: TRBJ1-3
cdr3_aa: CASSMDRGQYSGNTIYF

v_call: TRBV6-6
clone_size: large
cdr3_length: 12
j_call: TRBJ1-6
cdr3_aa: CASGQLRSPLHF

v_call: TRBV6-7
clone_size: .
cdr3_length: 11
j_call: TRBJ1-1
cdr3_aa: CAQFPSGEAFF

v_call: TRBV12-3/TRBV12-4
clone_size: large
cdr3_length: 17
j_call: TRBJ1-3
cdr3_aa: CASSPRTGSASGNTIYF

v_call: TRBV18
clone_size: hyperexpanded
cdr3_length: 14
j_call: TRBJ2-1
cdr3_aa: CASSPPGYPNEQFF

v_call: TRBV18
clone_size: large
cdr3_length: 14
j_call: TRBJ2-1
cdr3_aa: CASSRTGYYNEQFF

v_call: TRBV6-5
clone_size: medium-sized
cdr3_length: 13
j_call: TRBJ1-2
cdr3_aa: CASRKGMNYGYTF

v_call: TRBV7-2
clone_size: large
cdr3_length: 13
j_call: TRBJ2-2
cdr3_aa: CASSPRRDGELFF

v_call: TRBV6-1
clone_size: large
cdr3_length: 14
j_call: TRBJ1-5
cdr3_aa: CASSLQDSNQPQHF

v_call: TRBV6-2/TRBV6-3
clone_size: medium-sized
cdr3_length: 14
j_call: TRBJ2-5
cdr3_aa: CASQARVGGETQYF

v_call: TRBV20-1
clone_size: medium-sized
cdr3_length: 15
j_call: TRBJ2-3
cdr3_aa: CSARLAGVRTDTQYF

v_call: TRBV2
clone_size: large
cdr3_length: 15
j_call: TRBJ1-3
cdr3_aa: CASREDRLSGNTIYF

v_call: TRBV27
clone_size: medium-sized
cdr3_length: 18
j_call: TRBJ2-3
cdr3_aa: CASSLYASGGASTDTQYF

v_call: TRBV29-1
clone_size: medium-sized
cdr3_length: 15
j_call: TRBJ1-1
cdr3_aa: CSVGVTGLMNTEAFF

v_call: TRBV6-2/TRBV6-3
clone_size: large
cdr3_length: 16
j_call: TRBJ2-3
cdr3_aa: CASSSPPSERTDTQYF